The 25 T cell receptor beta chains in this list originate from one sample, sequenced in a study of blood T cell repertoires in COVID-19. Produced via immunoSEQ multiplex PCR; TCRdb's table is partial and in-frame only. The sample comprises 240,000 or so clones, about 85% of which are singletons, and 7.2% rests with the top ten. What was sequenced was peripheral blood. These receptors were obtained from a man aged 55 to 70 who had recovered from COVID-19.

The chain has TRBV2 and TRBJ1-2; D may be TRBD1 (5 bases). The CDR3 runs 14 residues. Germline CDR1 and CDR2: SNHLY and FYNNEI. Trimming removed 4 bases at V and 4 bases at J, with 13 bases between. This chain's CDR3 is CASSVQGASYGYTF. The CDR3 DNA follows: TGTGCCAGCAGTGTTCAGGGCGCATCCTATGGCTACACCTTC.

This clone was seen a single time. The chain links TRBV19 to TRBJ1-2; TRBD1 matches at 9 bases. This CDR3 is 17 amino acids long. Germline V gene sequence: CDR1 LNHDA, CDR2 SQIVND (reference sequence). V was pared by 4 bases and J by 8 bases, with 17 bases of the junction left unmatched. This CDR3 reads CASSTPGQGRSLLGYTF. CDR3 coding DNA: TGTGCCAGTAGTACCCCCGGACAGGGGAGGAGTCTTTTGGGCTACACCTTC.

This sequence joins TRBV3-1 (or the pseudogene TRBV3-2) and TRBJ2-7, with D possibly being TRBD1 (6 bases). V lost 1 base and J 3 bases, leaving 13 bases between the germline ends. Germline V gene sequence: CDR1 LGHDT, CDR2 YNNKEL (reference sequence). CDR3 length: 15 amino acids. The CDR3 loop reads CASSQVAQGFYEQYF. The CDR3 DNA is TGTGCCAGCAGCCAAGTCGCACAGGGATTCTACGAGCAGTACTTC.

The chain has TRBV6-5 and TRBJ2-7; no clear D gene. This CDR3 spans 14 amino acids. The ends were cut back, 7 bases at V and 0 bases at J, with 13 bases in the middle. Germline CDR1 MNHEY, CDR2 SVGAGI. The CDR3 sequence: CASTVDTFSYEQYF. Written as DNA, the CDR3 is TGTGCCAGCACGGTAGACACTTTCTCCTACGAGCAGTACTTC.

The chain combines TRBV7-6 with TRBJ1-1, with TRBD1 matching 11 bases. Trimming at V came to 2 bases and at J to 5 bases, leaving 7 bases not matched to a gene. The germline gives CDR1 SGHVS, CDR2 FNYEAQ. The CDR3 runs to 16 residues. The CDR3 sequence is CASSLNPGTGGTEAFF. The CDR3 DNA reads TGTGCCAGCAGCTTAAACCCCGGGACAGGGGGGACTGAAGCTTTCTTT.

The table lists this clone with a count of one. V usage is TRBV11-3 and J usage is TRBJ1-1; possibly TRBD1 for D (5 bases). The CDR3 contains 13 residues. Germline values: CDR1 SGHNT, CDR2 YENEEA. Trimming shortened V by 5 bases and J by 12 bases, and 19 bases separated the two germline ends. CDR3 residues: CASSPLGTSEPFF. The CDR3 nucleotides read TGTGCCAGCAGCCCTCTAGGGACTTCCGAGCCTTTCTTT.

This chain links TRBV18 with TRBJ1-5; D is uncertain. Trimming removed 1 base from V and 2 bases from J, with 12 bases in between. Germline CDR1 KGHSH, CDR2 LQKENI. CDR3 length: 16 amino acids. The chain's CDR3 is CASSPLGVGGNQPQHF. CDR3 nucleotides: TGTGCCAGCTCACCACTCGGGGTAGGAGGCAATCAGCCCCAGCATTTT. Full variable domain (remainder filled in from reference TRBV18 and TRBJ1-5): NAGVMQNPRHLVRRRGQEARLRCSPMKGHSHVYWYRQLPEEGLKFMVYLQKENIIDESGMPKERFSAEFPKEGPSILRIQQVVRGDSAAYFCASSPLGVGGNQPQHFGDGTRLSIL.

The chain employs TRBV2 and TRBJ1-4; 8 bases map to TRBD1. V was clipped by 6 bases and J by 8 bases; unmatched bases: 8. Per the germline V gene, CDR1 is SNHLY and CDR2 is FYNNEI. The CDR3 has 14 residues. The CDR3 nucleotides are TGTGCCAGCAGAGACGGACAGGGACCCGAAAAACTGTTTTTT. Amino acids: CASRDGQGPEKLFF.

The gene calls are TRBV11-2 and TRBJ2-3, with D uncertain. Trimming took 3 bases from V and 4 from J, leaving 14 bases between them. Germline V gene sequence: CDR1 SGHAT, CDR2 FQNNGV. The length of the CDR3 is 15 residues. The CDR3 DNA reads as TGTGCCAGCAGCTTTGGCTCGCCCGTCGCAGATACGCAGTATTTT. Encoded protein: CASSFGSPVADTQYF.

J is TRBJ2-2 and V is TRBV6-1, with D perhaps matching TRBD2 (6 bases). The germline CDR1 and CDR2 sequences are MNHNS and SASEGT. V lost 7 bases to trimming and J lost 0 bases, with 9 bases between them. The CDR3 loop spans 14 amino acids. CDR3 region: CASTAGPNTGELFF. CDR3 DNA sequence: TGTGCCAGCACCGCGGGACCGAACACCGGGGAGCTGTTTTTT.

This clone was seen more than once but under ten times. This chain connects TRBV19 to TRBJ2-7; 8 bases fit TRBD2. The CDR3 loop spans 15 amino acids. Germline V CDR1 and CDR2: LNHDA, SQIVND (reference sequence). Trimming at V came to 1 base and at J to 3 bases, leaving 5 bases not matched to a gene. The CDR3 DNA reads as TGTGCCAGTAGTATAGCCTGGACTAGCCACTACGAGCAGTACTTC. Amino acids: CASSIAWTSHYEQYF.

The chain is built from TRBV6-6 and TRBJ1-1; D is unclear. Germline V gives CDR1 MNHNY, CDR2 SVGAGI (reference sequence). V was trimmed by 4 bases and J by 2 bases, leaving 5 bases between them. This CDR3 is built from 12 residues. For the CDR3, the DNA is TGTGCCAGCAGTTCCGTAAACACTGAAGCTTTCTTT. Encoded protein: CASSSVNTEAFF.

This clone was counted a single time. CDR3 protein: CASSTGPNTEAFF. CDR3 nucleotides: TGTGCCAGCAGTACAGGTCCTAACACTGAAGCTTTCTTT. This chain joins TRBV2 and TRBJ1-1, with a weak D call TRBD1 (5 bases). Trimming stripped 5 bases from V and 2 bases from J, with 9 bases between. This CDR3 region has 13 residues. CDR1 and CDR2 from the germline V gene are SNHLY and FYNNEI.

In this sample, this clone turned up once. The CDR3 nucleotides are TGTGCCAGCAGCGTAGGAGGGCCTTCCTACAATGAGCAGTTCTTC. Its protein is CASSVGGPSYNEQFF. The rearrangement uses TRBV9 and TRBJ2-1, with D tentatively TRBD2 (5 bases). The CDR3 covers 15 residues. V was pared by 0 bases and J by 1 base, with 8 bases between. Germline values: CDR1 SGDLS, CDR2 YYNGEE.

This chain connects TRBV6-5 to TRBJ2-3; a possible D gene is TRBD2 (6 bases). The CDR3 is made up of 15 amino acids. Germline V CDR1 and CDR2: MNHEY, SVGAGI. Deletions cut 6 bases from V and 1 base from J, with 14 bases between. The CDR3 loop reads CASSPPAGRTDTQYF. The CDR3 nucleotides are TGTGCCAGCAGCCCACCCGCGGGGCGCACAGATACGCAGTATTTT.

The V call is TRBV18, the J call TRBJ1-5; 10 nucleotides align to TRBD1. Germline CDR1 is KGHSH and CDR2 is LQKENI. The CDR3 totals 15 residues. V lost 4 bases, J lost 6 bases, and 6 bases stayed unmatched. CDR3 in amino acids: CASSQGQGQGQPQHF. CDR3 DNA: TGTGCCAGCTCACAGGGACAGGGGCAGGGTCAGCCCCAGCATTTT.

The V gene is TRBV9, the J gene TRBJ2-5, with D possibly being TRBD1 (5 bases). V gave up 2 bases and J gave up 1 base, with 12 bases separating them. The CDR3 spans 15 residues. In germline, CDR1 is SGDLS, CDR2 YYNGEE. The CDR3 is CASSVNLDTQETQYF. CDR3 bases: TGTGCCAGCAGCGTCAACTTGGACACCCAAGAGACCCAGTACTTC.

The chain employs TRBV3-1 (or the pseudogene TRBV3-2) and TRBJ2-2, with D maybe TRBD1 (7 bases). V lost 8 bases and J 7 bases, leaving 14 bases between the germline ends. The CDR3 totals 13 residues. Germline V CDR1 and CDR2: LGHDT, YNNKEL (reference sequence). CDR3 DNA: TGTGCCAGCGGAGGGGGCGCCGGCGGGGAGCTGTTTTTT. Translated, it gives CASGGGAGGELFF.

V is TRBV27 and J is TRBJ2-1; no clear D gene. Germline CDR1 reads MNHEY; CDR2 reads SMNVEV (reference sequence). CDR3 length: 14 residues. V lost 8 bases and J 0 bases, leaving 11 bases between the germline ends. The CDR3 bases are TGTGCCAGCCGCAGGATCAGCTCCTACAATGAGCAGTTCTTC. This translates into CASRRISSYNEQFF.

The V and J genes are TRBV18 and TRBJ1-3; TRBD1 matches at 7 bases. This CDR3 region has 14 residues. V lost 2 bases, J lost 5 bases, and 3 bases stayed unmatched. Germline V gene data show CDR1 as KGHSH and CDR2 as LQKENI. The CDR3 bases are TGTGCCAGCTCACCAGGGACAGCTAGAAACACCATATATTTT. Protein sequence: CASSPGTARNTIYF.

J is TRBJ1-2 and V is TRBV6-5; D not resolved. V lost 2 bases to trimming and J lost 6 bases, with 10 bases between them. Germline values: CDR1 MNHEY, CDR2 SVGAGI. The CDR3 runs to 13 residues. CDR3 sequence (DNA): TGTGCCAGCAGTTACCGGGCGAGGGATGGCTACACCTTC. Translating it yields CASSYRARDGYTF.

V usage is TRBV7-2 and J usage is TRBJ2-2; no definite D call. Germline loops: CDR1 SGHTA, CDR2 FQGNSA. Trimming pared 5 bases from V and 5 bases from J, leaving 12 bases between. This CDR3 comprises 14 residues. CDR3 residues: CASSPRFGTGELFF. DNA of the CDR3: TGTGCCAGCAGCCCGAGGTTTGGTACCGGGGAGCTGTTTTTT.

This rearrangement joins TRBV15 to TRBJ2-7; possible D gene TRBD2, 5 bases. The CDR3 loop spans 15 amino acids. Germline CDR1 LNHNV, CDR2 YYDKDF (reference sequence). V lost 4 bases, J lost 1 base, and 14 bases lay in between. The CDR3 DNA sequence: TGTGCCACCAGCAAACCTAAGCGGCCTTCCTACGAGCAGTACTTC. Residues: CATSKPKRPSYEQYF.

This clone was counted once. The V and J genes are TRBV7-2 and TRBJ2-1; 11 bases match TRBD2. Germline loops: CDR1 SGHTA, CDR2 FQGNSA. The V and J ends lost 5 bases and 4 bases, in that order; junction bases with no gene match: 4. There are 15 residues in the CDR3. CDR3 bases: TGTGCCAGCAGCCCAACTAGCGGGGGTTACAATGAGCAGTTCTTC. Its protein is CASSPTSGGYNEQFF.

This chain connects TRBV11-2 to TRBJ2-7; D is undetermined. CDR3 length: 13 residues. Trimming removed 5 bases at V and 3 bases at J, with 11 bases between. Germline V CDR1 and CDR2: SGHAT, FQNNGV. The CDR3, as DNA: TGTGCCAGCAGCCTCCCCCGGGTCTACGAGCAGTACTTC. This sequence encodes CASSLPRVYEQYF.